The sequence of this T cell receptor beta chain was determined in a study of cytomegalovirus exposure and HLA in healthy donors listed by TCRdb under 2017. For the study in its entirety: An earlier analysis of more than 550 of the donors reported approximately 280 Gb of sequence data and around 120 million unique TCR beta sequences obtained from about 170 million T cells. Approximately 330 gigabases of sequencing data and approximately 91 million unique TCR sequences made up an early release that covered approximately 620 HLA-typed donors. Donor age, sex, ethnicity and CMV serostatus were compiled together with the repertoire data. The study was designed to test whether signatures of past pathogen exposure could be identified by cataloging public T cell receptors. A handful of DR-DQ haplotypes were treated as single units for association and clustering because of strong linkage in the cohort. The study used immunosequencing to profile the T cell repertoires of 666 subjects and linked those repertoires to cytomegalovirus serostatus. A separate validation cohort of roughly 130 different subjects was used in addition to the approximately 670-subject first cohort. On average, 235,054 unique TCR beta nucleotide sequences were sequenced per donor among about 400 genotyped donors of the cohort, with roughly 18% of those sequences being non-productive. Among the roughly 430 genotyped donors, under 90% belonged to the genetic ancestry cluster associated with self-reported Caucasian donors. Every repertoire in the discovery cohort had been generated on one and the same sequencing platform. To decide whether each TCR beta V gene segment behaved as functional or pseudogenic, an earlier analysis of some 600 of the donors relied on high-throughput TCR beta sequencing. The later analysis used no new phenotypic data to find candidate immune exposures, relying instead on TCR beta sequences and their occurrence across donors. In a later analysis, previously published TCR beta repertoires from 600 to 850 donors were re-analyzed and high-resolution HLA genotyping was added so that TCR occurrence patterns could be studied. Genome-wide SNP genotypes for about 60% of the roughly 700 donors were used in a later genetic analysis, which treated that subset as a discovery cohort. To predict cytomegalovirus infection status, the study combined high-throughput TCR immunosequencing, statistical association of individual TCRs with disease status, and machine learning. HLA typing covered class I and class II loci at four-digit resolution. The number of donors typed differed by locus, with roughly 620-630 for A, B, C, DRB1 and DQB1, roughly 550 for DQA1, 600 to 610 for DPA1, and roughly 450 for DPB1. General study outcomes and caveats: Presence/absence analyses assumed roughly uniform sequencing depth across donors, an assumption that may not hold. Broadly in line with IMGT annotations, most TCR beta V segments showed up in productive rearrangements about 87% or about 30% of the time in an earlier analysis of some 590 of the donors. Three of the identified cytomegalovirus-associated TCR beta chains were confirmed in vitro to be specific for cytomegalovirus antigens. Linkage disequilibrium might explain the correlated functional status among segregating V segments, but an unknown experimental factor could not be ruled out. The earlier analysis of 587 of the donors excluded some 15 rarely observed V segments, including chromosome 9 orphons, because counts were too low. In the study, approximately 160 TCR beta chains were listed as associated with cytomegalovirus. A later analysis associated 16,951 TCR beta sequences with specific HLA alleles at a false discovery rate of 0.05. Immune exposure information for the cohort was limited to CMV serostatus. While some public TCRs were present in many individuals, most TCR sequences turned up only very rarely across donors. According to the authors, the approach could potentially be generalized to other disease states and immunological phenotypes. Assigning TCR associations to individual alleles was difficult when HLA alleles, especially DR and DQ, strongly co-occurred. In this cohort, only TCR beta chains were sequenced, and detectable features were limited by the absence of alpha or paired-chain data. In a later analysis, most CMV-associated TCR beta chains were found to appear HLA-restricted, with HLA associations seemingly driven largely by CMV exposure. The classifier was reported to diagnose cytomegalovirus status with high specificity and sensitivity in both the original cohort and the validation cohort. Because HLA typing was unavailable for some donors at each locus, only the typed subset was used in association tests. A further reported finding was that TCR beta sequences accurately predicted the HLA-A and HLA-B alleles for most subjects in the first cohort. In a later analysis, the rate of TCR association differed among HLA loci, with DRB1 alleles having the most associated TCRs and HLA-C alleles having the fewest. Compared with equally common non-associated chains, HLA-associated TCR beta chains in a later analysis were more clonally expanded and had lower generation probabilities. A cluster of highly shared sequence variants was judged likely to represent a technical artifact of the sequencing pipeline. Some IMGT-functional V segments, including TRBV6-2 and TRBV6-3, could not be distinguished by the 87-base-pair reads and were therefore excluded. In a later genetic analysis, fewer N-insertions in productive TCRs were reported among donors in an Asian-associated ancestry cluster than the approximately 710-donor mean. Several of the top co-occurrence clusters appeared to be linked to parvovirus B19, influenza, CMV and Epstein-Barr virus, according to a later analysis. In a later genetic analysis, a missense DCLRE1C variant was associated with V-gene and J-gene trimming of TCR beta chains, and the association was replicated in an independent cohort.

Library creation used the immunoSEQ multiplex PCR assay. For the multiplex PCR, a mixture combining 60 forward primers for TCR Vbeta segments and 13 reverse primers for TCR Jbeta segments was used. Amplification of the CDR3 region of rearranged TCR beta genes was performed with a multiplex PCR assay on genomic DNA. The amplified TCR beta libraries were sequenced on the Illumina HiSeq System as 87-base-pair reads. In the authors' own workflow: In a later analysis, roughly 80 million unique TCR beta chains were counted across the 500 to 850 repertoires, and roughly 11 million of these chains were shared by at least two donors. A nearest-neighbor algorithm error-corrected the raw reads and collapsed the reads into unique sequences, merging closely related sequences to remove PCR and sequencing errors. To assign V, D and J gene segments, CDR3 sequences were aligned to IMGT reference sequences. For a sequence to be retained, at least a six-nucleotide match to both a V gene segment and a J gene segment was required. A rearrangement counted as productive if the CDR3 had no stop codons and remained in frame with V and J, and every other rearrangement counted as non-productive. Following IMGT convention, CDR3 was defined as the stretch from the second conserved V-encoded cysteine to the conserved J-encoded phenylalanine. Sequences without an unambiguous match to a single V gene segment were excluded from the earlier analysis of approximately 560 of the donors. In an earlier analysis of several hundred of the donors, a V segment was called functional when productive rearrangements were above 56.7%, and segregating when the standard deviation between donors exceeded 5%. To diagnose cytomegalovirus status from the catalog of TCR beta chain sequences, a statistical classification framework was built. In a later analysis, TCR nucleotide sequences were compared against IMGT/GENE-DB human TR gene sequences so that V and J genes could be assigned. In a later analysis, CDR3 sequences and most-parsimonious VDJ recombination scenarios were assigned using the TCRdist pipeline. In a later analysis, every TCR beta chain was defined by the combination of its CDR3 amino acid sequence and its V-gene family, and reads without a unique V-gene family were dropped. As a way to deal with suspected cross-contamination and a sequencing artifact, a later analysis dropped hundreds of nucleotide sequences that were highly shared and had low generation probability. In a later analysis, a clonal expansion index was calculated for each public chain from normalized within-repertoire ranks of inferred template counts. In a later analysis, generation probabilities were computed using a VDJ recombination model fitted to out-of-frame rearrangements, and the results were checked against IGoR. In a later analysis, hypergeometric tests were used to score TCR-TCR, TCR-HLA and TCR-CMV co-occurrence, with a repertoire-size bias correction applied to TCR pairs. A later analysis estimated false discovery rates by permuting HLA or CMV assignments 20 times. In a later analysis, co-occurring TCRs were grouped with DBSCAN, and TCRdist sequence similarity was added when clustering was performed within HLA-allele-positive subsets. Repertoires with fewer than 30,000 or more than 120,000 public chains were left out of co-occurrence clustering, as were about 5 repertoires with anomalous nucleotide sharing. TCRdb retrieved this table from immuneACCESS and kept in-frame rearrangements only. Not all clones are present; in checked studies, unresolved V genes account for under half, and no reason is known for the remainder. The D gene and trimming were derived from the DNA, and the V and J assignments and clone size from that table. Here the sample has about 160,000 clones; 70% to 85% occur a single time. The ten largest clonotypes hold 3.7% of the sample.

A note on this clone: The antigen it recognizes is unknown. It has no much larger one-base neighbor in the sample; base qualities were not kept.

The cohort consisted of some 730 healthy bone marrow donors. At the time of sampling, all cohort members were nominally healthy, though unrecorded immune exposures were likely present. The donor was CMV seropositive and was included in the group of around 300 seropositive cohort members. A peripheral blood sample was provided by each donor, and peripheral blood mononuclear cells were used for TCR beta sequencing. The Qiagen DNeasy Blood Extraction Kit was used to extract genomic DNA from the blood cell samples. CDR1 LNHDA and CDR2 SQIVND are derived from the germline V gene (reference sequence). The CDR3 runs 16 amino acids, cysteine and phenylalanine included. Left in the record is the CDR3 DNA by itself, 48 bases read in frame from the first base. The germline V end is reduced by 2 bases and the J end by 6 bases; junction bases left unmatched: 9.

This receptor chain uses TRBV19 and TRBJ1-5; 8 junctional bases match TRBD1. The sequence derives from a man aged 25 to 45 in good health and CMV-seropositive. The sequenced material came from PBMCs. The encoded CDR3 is CASSILRTGIGQPQHF. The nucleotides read TGTGCCAGTAGTATACTACGGACAGGGATTGGTCAGCCCCAGCATTTT. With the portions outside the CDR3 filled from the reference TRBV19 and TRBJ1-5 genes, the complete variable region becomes DGGITQSPKYLFRKEGQNVTLSCEQNLNHDAMYWYRQDPGQGLRLIYYSQIVNDFQKGDIAEGYSVSREKKESFPLTVTSAQKNPTAFYLCASSILRTGIGQPQHFGDGTRLSIL.